This TCR beta chain was sequenced in a study of blood T cell repertoires in COVID-19. Turning to the study itself: Sites across the United States, Italy and Spain contributed samples from acute and convalescent COVID-19.

V shed 1 base, J shed 6 bases, and the junction held 13 bases outside the gene matches. This CDR3 contains 17 residues. The germline V gene encodes CDR1 SGHDN and CDR2 FVKESK. In the original analysis: For nucleated cells, counts were estimated from reference gene primer amplification. TCRdb keeps only in-frame clones here, not all; method: immunoSEQ multiplex PCR. That table is the source of V, J and clone size, and D and trimming were worked out from the DNA. The profile shows roughly 140,000 clones, roughly 79% of them singletons. Specimen: peripheral blood. This chain connects TRBV14 to TRBJ2-3, with TRBD2 identical over 7 bases. The source is a human donor in a cohort sampled during active COVID-19. The CDR3 DNA follows: TGTGCCAGCAGCCAAGGGTTTCTTGCGCAGGGAGGGGATACGCAGTATTTT. This gives the protein CASSQGFLAQGGDTQYF.